This T cell receptor (beta chain) was profiled in a study of blood T cell repertoires in COVID-19. The V end lost 4 bases, the J end lost 1 base, and 14 bases lay between the germline ends. CDR3 length: 15 residues. The V gene's germline CDR1 is SGHRS and CDR2 YFSETQ. Generated by immunoSEQ multiplex PCR, the TCRdb table keeps only in-frame clones and is missing some. The profile shows around 480,000 clones, roughly 90% of them singletons. Each participant's cohort was designated according to participant-reported clinical history. The source material was PBMCs or T cells enriched from blood (not recorded which). The J gene is TRBJ2-5, the V gene TRBV5-1, with D maybe TRBD1 (7 bases). The clonotype comes from a woman aged 18-29 years who had recovered from COVID-19. The CDR3 DNA reads as TGCGCCAGCAGCCCAGAGGAGGGGGCCCAAGAGACCCAGTACTTC. Translation gives CASSPEEGAQETQYF.